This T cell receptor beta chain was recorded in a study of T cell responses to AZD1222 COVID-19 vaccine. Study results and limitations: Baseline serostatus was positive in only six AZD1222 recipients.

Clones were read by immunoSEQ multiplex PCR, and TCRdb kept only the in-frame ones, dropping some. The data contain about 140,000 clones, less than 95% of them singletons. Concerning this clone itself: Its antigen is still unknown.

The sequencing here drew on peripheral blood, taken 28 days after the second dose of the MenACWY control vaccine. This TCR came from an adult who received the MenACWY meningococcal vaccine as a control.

The CDR3 nucleotides read TGTGCCAGCTCACCGCGGACAGGGGATGGCTACACCTTC. Translating gives CASSPRTGDGYTF. This chain connects TRBV18 to TRBJ1-2; 9 bases match TRBD1. The CDR3 runs to 13 residues. The junction had 2 bases not matched to a gene; V was cut back by 3 bases and J by 6 bases. Germline V gene data show CDR1 as KGHSH and CDR2 as LQKENI.